One sample yielded the 8 T cell receptor beta chains listed below, sequenced in a study of T cells in Graves' hyperthyroidism and ophthalmopathy (dated by TCRdb to between 2019 and 2020). The library was generated by multiplex PCR. Sequencer: Illumina HiSeq 2000. The TCR beta CDR3 regions were amplified from RNA transcripts. A first-round RT-PCR of the TCR CDR3 used the HTBI primer set with the Qiagen OneStep RT-PCR kit. TCRdb's own reprocessing of the public reads used fastp at Q25 and MiXCR and kept productive beta chains. Rows are unified per CDR3 protein, each entry keeping the most common DNA and genes. This sample gives some 700,000 distinct CDR3 sequences in total; 17% of them show up just once. 15% to 18% of the sample is taken by the ten largest. The sample was blood. These receptors were collected from a man aged 50 to 60 with Graves' hyperthyroidism.

This clonotype has more than one count but fewer than ten. This chain joins TRBV29-1 and TRBJ1-2; the D is unclear. V shed 0 bases and J shed 2 bases, with 7 bases lying between them. Germline assignment: CDR1 SQVTM and CDR2 ANQGSEA. This CDR3 contains 13 residues. CDR3 DNA: TGCAGCGTTGAAGACGTACAGAACTATGGCTACACCTTC. This gives the protein CSVEDVQNYGYTF.

This sequence joins TRBV2 and TRBJ1-1, with 11 bases that match TRBD1. Germline-derived CDR1 and CDR2 are SNHLY and FYNNEI. J lost 7 bases, V lost 6 bases, and 7 bases had no gene match. This CDR3 is 14 amino acids long. The CDR3: CASSAGQGANEAFF. In DNA, the CDR3 is TGTGCCAGCAGCGCCGGACAGGGGGCGAATGAAGCTTTCTTT.

This clonotype was counted many times. The chain links TRBV28 to TRBJ1-6, with 7 bases identical to TRBD1. The trim removed 5 bases at V and 10 bases at J, leaving 11 bases unmatched. CDR1 is MDHEN and CDR2 is SYDVKM in the germline V gene. The CDR3 consists of 15 residues. CDR3 nucleotide sequence: TGTGCCAGCAGTCCCGGGAGGACAGGATACTCACCCCTCCACTTT. This sequence encodes CASSPGRTGYSPLHF.

This clonotype has more than one count but fewer than ten. The V and J genes are TRBV12-3 or TRBV12-4 and TRBJ2-4, with TRBD2 identical over 7 bases. The CDR3 has 17 amino acids. The junction had 12 bases not matched to a gene; V was cut back by 7 bases and J by 0 bases. The DNA of the CDR3 is TGTGCCAGCATCTTTAGCGGGCCGTACCTAGCCAAAAACATTCAGTACTTC. Its protein product is CASIFSGPYLAKNIQYF.

The rearrangement uses TRBV3-1 and TRBJ2-3; 14 bases line up with TRBD2. The V and J ends lost 1 base and 4 bases, in that order; junction bases with no gene match: 1. This CDR3 region has 16 residues. The germline V gene encodes CDR1 LGHDT and CDR2 YNNKEL (reference sequence). CDR3 sequence reads: CASSQGLAGGPDTQYF. The CDR3 DNA sequence: TGTGCCAGCAGCCAAGGACTAGCGGGAGGGCCAGATACGCAGTATTTT.

Concerning this clonotype itself: This may be a read error: a much more frequent sequence differs by one nucleotide. The chain joins TRBV28 to TRBJ1-3; D is uncertain. The CDR3 totals 14 residues. From germline, CDR1 is MDHEN and CDR2 SYDVKM. The CDR3 sequence is CASSRWSSGNTMYF. The CDR3 region has the DNA TGTGCCAGCAGCCGATGGAGCTCTGGAAACACCATGTATTTT. Combining the CDR3 with reference TRBV28 and TRBJ1-3 gives the whole variable domain DVKVTQSSRYLVKRTGEKVFLECVQDMDHENMFWYRQDPGLGLRLIYFSYDVKMKEKGDIPEGYSVSREKKERFSLILESASTNQTSMYLCASSRWSSGNTMYFGEGSWLTVV.

This clonotype was found many times. The V call is TRBV29-1, the J call TRBJ2-7, with 11 positions matching TRBD2. The CDR3 is made up of 14 amino acids. Germline V CDR1 and CDR2: SQVTM, ANQGSEA. V gave up 7 bases and J gave up 3 bases; unmatched junction bases: 8. The CDR3, as DNA: TGCAGCGCCGAACTAGCGGGAGTAGGCTACGAGCAGTACTTC. Its translation: CSAELAGVGYEQYF.

There are a few counts of this clonotype. The CDR3 coding sequence is TGTGCCAGTAGTATTGTCGGGGCTACCGGGGAGCTGTTTTTT. As protein: CASSIVGATGELFF. This chain connects TRBV19 to TRBJ2-2; D is possibly TRBD1 or TRBD2 (5 bases each). The CDR3 has 14 residues. V was shortened by 3 bases and J by 5 bases, with 10 bases between the two germline ends. CDR1 and CDR2 from the germline V gene are LNHDA and SQIVND (reference sequence).